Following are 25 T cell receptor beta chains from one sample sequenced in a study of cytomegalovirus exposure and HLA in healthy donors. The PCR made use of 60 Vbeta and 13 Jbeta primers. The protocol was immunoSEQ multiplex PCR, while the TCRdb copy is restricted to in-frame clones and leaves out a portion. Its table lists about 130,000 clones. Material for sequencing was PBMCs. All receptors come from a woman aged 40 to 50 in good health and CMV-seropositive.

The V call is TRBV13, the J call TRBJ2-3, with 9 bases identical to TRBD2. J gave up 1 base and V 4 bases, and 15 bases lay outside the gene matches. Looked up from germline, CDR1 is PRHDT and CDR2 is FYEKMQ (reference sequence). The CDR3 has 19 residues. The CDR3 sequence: CASSSLQSLAGHRTDTQYF. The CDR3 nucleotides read TGTGCCAGCAGCTCCCTGCAGAGTCTAGCGGGGCATCGCACAGATACGCAGTATTTT.

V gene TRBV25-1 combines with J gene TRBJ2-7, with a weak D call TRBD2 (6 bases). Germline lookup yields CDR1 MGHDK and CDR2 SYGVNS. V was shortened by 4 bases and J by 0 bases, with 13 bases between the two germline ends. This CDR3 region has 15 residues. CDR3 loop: CASSAPGLRSYEQYF. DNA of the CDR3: TGTGCCAGCAGTGCCCCGGGACTCCGCTCCTACGAGCAGTACTTC.

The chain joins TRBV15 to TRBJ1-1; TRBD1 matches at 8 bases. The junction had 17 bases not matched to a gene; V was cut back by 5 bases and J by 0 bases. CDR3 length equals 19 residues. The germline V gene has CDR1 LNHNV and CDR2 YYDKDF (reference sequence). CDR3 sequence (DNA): TGTGCCACCAGCTCCCGAATCGGGACAGGCGGTCGGATGAACACTGAAGCTTTCTTT. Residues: CATSSRIGTGGRMNTEAFF.

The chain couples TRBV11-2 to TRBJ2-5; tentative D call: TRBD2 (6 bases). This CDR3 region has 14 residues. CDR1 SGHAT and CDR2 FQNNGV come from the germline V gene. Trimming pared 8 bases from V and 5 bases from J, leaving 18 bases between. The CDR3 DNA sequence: TGTGCCAGCGAAGGAAGCGGAGGGCGGGAGACCCAGTACTTC. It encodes CASEGSGGRETQYF.

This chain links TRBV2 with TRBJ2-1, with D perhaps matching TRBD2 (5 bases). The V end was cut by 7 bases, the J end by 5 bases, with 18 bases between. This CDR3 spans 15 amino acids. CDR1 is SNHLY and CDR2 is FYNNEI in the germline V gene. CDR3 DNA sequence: TGTGCCAGCACCCTAGCTCGGGTTCTGGACAATGAGCAGTTCTTC. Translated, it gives CASTLARVLDNEQFF.

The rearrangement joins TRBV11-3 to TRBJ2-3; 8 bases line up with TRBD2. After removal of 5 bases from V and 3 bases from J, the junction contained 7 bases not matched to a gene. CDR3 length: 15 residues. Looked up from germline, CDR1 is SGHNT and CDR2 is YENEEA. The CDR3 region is CASSRSGRGTDTQYF. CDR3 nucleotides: TGTGCCAGCAGCCGCAGCGGGAGAGGTACAGATACGCAGTATTTT.

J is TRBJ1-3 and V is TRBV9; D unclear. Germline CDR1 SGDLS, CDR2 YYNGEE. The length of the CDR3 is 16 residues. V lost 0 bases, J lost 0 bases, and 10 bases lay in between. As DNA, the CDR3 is TGTGCCAGCAGCGTAGAGTTCGGGAGCTCTGGAAACACCATATATTTT. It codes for CASSVEFGSSGNTIYF.

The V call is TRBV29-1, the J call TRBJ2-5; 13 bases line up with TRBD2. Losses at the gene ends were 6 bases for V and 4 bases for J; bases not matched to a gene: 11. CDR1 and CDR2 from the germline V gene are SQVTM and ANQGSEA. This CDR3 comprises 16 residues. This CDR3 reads CSVAGTSGKSRETQYF. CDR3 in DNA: TGCAGCGTAGCAGGGACTAGCGGGAAATCAAGAGAGACCCAGTACTTC.

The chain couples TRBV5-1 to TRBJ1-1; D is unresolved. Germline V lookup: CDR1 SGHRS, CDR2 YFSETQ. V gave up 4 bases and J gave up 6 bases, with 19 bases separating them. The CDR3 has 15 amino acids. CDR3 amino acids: CASSITDGGLAEAFF. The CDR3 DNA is TGCGCCAGCAGCATCACGGACGGAGGACTAGCTGAAGCTTTCTTT.

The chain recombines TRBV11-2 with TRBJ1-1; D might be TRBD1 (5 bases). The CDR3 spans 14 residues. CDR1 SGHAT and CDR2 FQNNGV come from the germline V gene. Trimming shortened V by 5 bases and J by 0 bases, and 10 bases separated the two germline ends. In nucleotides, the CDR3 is TGTGCCAGCAGCCCCAGACAGATGAACACTGAAGCTTTCTTT. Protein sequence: CASSPRQMNTEAFF.

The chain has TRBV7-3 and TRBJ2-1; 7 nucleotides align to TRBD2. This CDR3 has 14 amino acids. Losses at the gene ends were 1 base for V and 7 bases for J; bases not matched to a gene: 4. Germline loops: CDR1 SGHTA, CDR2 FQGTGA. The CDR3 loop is CASSLRLAINEQFF. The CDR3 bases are TGTGCCAGCAGCTTAAGACTAGCTATTAATGAGCAGTTCTTC.

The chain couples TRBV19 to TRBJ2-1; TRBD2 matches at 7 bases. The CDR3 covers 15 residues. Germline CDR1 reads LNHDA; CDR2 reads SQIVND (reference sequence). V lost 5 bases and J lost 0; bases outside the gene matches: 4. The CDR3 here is CASSLGGSSYNEQFF. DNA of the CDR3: TGTGCCAGTAGTCTCGGCGGGAGCTCCTACAATGAGCAGTTCTTC.

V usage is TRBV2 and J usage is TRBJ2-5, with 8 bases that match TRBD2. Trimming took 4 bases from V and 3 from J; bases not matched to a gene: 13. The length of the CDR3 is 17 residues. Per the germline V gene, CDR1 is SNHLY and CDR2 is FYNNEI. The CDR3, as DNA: TGTGCCAGCAGTGGCTTTCCGAGCGGGAGCGGGGAAGAGACCCAGTACTTC. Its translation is CASSGFPSGSGEETQYF.

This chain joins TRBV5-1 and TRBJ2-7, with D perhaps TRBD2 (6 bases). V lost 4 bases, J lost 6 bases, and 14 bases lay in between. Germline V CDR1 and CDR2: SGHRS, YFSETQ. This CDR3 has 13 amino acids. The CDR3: CASSPNRGSEQYF. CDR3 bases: TGCGCCAGCAGCCCAAACCGGGGGAGCGAGCAGTACTTC.

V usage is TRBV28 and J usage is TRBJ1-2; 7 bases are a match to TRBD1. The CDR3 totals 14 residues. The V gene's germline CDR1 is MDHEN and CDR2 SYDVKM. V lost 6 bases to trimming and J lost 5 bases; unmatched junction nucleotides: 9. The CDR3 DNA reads TGTGCCAGCAGATTTACAGGGGAACGGTATGGCTACACCTTC. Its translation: CASRFTGERYGYTF.

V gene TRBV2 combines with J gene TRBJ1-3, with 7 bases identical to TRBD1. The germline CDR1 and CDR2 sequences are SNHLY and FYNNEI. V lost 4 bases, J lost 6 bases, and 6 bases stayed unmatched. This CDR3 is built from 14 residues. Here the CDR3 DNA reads TGTGCCAGCAGTGCCGACAGGGTTGAAAACACCATATATTTT. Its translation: CASSADRVENTIYF.

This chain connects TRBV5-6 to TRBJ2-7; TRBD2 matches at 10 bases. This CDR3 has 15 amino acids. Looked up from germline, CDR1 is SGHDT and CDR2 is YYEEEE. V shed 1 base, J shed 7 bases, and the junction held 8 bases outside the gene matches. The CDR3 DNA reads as TGTGCCAGCAGCTTGAGGAGCGGGAGGGCCCATGAGCAGTACTTC. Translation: CASSLRSGRAHEQYF.

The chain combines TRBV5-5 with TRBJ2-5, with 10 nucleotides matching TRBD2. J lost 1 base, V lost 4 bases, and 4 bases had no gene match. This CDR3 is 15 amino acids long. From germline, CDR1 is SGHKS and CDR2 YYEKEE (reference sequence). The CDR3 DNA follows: TGTGCCAGCAGCACCCGGACTAGCGGCCAAGAGACCCAGTACTTC. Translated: CASSTRTSGQETQYF. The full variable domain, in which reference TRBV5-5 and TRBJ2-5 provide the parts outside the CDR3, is DAGVTQSPTHLIKTRGQQVTLRCSPISGHKSVSWYQQVLGQGPQFIFQYYEKEERGRGNFPDRFSARQFPNYSSELNVNALLLGDSALYLCASSTRTSGQETQYFGPGTRLLVL.

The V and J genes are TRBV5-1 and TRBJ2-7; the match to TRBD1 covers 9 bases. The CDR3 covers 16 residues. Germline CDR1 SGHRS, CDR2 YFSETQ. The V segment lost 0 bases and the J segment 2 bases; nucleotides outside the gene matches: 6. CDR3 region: CASSLALDRGTYEQYF. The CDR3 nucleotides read TGCGCCAGCAGCTTGGCTCTCGACAGGGGGACCTACGAGCAGTACTTC.

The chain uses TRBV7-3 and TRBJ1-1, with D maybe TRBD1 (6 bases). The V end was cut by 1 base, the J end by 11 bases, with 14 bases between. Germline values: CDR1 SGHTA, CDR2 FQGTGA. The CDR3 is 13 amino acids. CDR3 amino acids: CASSLMFGGRAFF. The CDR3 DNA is TGTGCCAGCAGCTTAATGTTTGGGGGCAGGGCTTTCTTT.

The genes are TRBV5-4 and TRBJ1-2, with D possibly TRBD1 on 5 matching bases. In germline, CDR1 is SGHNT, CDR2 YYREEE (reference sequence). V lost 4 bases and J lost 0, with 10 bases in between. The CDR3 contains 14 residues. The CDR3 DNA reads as TGTGCCAGCAGCGGAGGGACCGCTAACTATGGCTACACCTTC. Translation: CASSGGTANYGYTF.

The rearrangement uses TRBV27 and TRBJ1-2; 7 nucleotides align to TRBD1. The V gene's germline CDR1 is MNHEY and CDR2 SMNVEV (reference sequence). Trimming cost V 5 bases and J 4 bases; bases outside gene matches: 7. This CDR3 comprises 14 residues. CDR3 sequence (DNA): TGTGCCAGCAGTCGGTTGACAGGGCCCTATGGCTACACCTTC. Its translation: CASSRLTGPYGYTF.

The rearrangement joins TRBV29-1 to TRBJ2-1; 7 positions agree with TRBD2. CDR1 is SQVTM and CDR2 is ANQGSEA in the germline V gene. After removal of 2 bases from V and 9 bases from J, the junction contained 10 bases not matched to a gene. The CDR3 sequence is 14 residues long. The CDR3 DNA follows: TGCAGCGTTGAATCGAGGACTAGTAGTGGTGAGCAGTTCTTC. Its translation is CSVESRTSSGEQFF.

The CDR3 sequence is CASSLNRGLGQETQYF. CDR3 DNA sequence: TGTGCCAGCAGCCTCAACAGGGGGCTCGGGCAAGAGACCCAGTACTTC. The chain carries TRBV5-6 and TRBJ2-5, with 9 nucleotides matching TRBD1. V lost 4 bases to trimming and J lost 2 bases; unmatched junction nucleotides: 9. Germline assignment: CDR1 SGHDT and CDR2 YYEEEE. The CDR3 runs 16 residues.

The CDR3 nucleotides read TGTGCCAGCAGCTTGGCTAGCGGGAGGGTCTACAATGAGCAGTTCTTC. This encodes CASSLASGRVYNEQFF. The genes are TRBV5-6 and TRBJ2-1; 12 positions match TRBD2. The germline CDR1 and CDR2 sequences are SGHDT and YYEEEE. This CDR3 contains 16 residues. V was clipped by 0 bases and J by 3 bases; unmatched bases: 1.